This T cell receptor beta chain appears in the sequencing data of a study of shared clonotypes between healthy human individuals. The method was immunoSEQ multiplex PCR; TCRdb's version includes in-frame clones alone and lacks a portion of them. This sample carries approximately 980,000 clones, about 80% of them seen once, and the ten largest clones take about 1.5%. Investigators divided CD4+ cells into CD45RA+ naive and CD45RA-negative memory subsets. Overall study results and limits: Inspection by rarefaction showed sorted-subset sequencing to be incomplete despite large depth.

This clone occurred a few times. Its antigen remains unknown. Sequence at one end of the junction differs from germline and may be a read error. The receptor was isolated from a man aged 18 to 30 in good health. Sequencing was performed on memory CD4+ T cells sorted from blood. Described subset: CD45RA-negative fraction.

The CDR3 loop is CASSQQGIVSGPPF. The DNA for the CDR3 is TGTGCCAGCAGCCAACAGGGAATCGTATCGGGTCCACCTTTC. This sequence joins TRBV11-2 and TRBJ1-2; tentatively, D is TRBD1 (6 bases). This CDR3 spans 14 amino acids. Per germline, CDR1 SGHAT and CDR2 FQNNGV.